The T cell receptor (beta chain) described here comes from a study of breast tumors, draining lymph nodes, adjacent tissues. The study's findings and limits: Tumor T cell lymph node origin was a supported hypothesis, not proven. Compared with lymph nodes, tumors were less diverse; compared with nontumor tissue, more.

Each CDR3 protein is one row after TCRdb ran MiXCR on the multiplex PCR reads. This sample carries approximately 130,000 distinct CDR3 sequences, 21% of them seen once, and the ten largest clones take about 2%. At least ten counts were recorded for this clonotype. What it binds is not known. Germline V gene sequence: CDR1 SGHNT, CDR2 YENEEA. The CDR3 sequence is 16 residues long. Trimming at V came to 4 bases and at J to 1 base, leaving 7 bases not matched to a gene. Samples came from axillary lymph nodes draining the breast cancer. The sample consisted of axillary lymph node tissue. The sequence was collected from a female donor with breast cancer. Some clones in this sample may be carry-over from other donors' samples. The chain is built from TRBV11-3 and TRBJ2-1, with TRBD2 matching 7 bases. The CDR3 nucleotides read TGTGCCAGCAGCTCGGGAGGCCCCCCTTCCTACAATGAGCAGTTCTTC. It codes for CASSSGGPPSYNEQFF.